Sequencing of this T cell receptor (beta chain) was carried out in a study of cytomegalovirus exposure and HLA in healthy donors. General study points: The likely origin of a cluster of highly shared sequence variants was a sequencing artifact. Researchers catalogued approximately 160 TCR beta chains as cytomegalovirus-associated. Most TCR sequences proved rare, with some public TCRs found in many donors.

As for this clone: Its antigen is still unknown.

It was with 60 Vbeta and 13 Jbeta primers that the PCR ran. Produced via immunoSEQ multiplex PCR; TCRdb's table is partial and in-frame only. The sample lists about 140,000 clones, around three quarters seen once, with under 7.5% in the top ten. The TCR was taken from a man aged 40-50 years in good health and CMV-seropositive. Sequencing was carried out using PBMCs.

The CDR3 bases are TGTGCCAGCAGGAGACAGGGCAACACTGAAGCTTTCTTT. Its protein is CASRRQGNTEAFF. This chain connects TRBV6-1 to TRBJ1-1, with 7 bases identical to TRBD1. V shed 6 bases, J shed 2 bases, and the junction held 3 bases outside the gene matches. Germline V CDR1 and CDR2: MNHNS, SASEGT. The CDR3 is 13 residues long.